The clone carrying this TCR beta chain was detected many times. Its specificity is unknown. The sample is drawn from a study of cytomegalovirus exposure and HLA in healthy donors. Germline CDR1 reads MNHEY; CDR2 reads SVGAGI. This CDR3 is 13 amino acids long. The germline V and J ends were trimmed by 4 bases and 1 base, with 7 bases remaining between them. Study conclusions and caveats: A list of 150 or so TCR beta chains associated with cytomegalovirus was given.

This table comes from immunoSEQ multiplex PCR, and its TCRdb copy is limited to in-frame clones, with some not included. The data show fewer than 150,000 clones, 82% seen once. The specimen sequenced was PBMCs. The genes are TRBV6-5 and TRBJ1-1; D remains ambiguous. The origin of this receptor is a man under 40 in good health and CMV-seropositive. For the CDR3, the DNA is TGTGCCAGCAGTTTCAACAGGAACACTGAAGCTTTCTTT. This translates into CASSFNRNTEAFF.